The 7 T cell receptor beta chains presented below share a single source sample, sequenced in a study of Graves' ophthalmopathy and Graves' hyperthyroidism. TCR beta CDR3 regions were amplified from RNA transcripts. An opening RT-PCR round employed HTBI primers and preceded a second-round multiplex PCR. TCRdb itself ran the multiplex PCR reads through MiXCR, one entry per CDR3 protein. The repertoire holds 500,000 to 700,000 distinct CDR3 sequences, with under 40% as singletons. The sample taken for sequencing was peripheral blood or thyroid tissue (not recorded which). These receptors were collected from an adult man with Graves' hyperthyroidism.

This clonotype was observed many times. This chain connects TRBV6-5 to TRBJ2-7, with TRBD1 as a possible D gene (7 bases). Germline CDR1 is MNHEY and CDR2 is SVGAGI. Trimming removed 7 bases at V and 0 bases at J, with 16 bases between. CDR3 length equals 15 residues. The CDR3 DNA reads TGTGCCAGCACCCAAGGGGGGACAGCCTCCTACGAGCAGTACTTC. Translation gives CASTQGGTASYEQYF.

J is TRBJ1-2 and V is TRBV4-1, with 7 bases that match TRBD1. This CDR3 comprises 16 residues. CDR1 and CDR2 from the germline V gene are MGHRA and YSYEKL. V dropped 2 bases and J dropped 4; count of bases not matched to a gene: 10. CDR3 coding DNA: TGCGCCAGCAGCCAACCCGGGACAGAGAATTCCTATGGCTACACCTTC. Translation: CASSQPGTENSYGYTF.

V is TRBV12-3 or TRBV12-4 and J is TRBJ2-3; no clear D. The CDR3 extends over 11 amino acids. Trimming removed 6 bases from V and 7 bases from J, with 8 bases in between. The CDR3: CASSPDYTQYF. The CDR3 DNA reads as TGTGCCAGCAGCCCAGATTATACGCAGTATTTT.

This clonotype was seen repeatedly, ten times or more. CDR3 sequence reads: CASRLGTGQETQYF. Here the CDR3 DNA reads TGTGCCAGCAGACTCGGGACAGGACAAGAGACCCAGTACTTC. This chain connects TRBV12-3 or TRBV12-4 to TRBJ2-5, with 8 bases that match TRBD1. After removal of 6 bases from V and 2 bases from J, the junction contained 5 bases not matched to a gene. The CDR3 has 14 residues.

The chain uses TRBV7-9 and TRBJ1-4; perhaps TRBD1 as D (5 bases). The CDR3 runs to 15 residues. From germline, CDR1 is SEHNR and CDR2 FQNEAQ (reference sequence). The germline V and J ends were trimmed by 5 bases and 7 bases, with 17 bases remaining between them. The CDR3 nucleotides read TGTGCCAGCAGCGTTGTTTCCAGGGATGGTGAAAAACTGTTTTTT. Translation: CASSVVSRDGEKLFF.

With respect to this clonotype: At one end, the junction sequence differs from germline, possibly due to a read error. The rearrangement links TRBV5-4 to TRBJ2-7; D may be TRBD1 (7 bases). Per germline, CDR1 SGHNT and CDR2 YYREEE (reference sequence). The CDR3 sequence is 17 residues long. CDR3 sequence (DNA): TGCGCCAGCAGCTCTAATACCGGACAGGCGGGGTCCTACGAGCAGTACTTC. Amino acids: CASSSNTGQAGSYEQYF.

The rearrangement links TRBV5-1 to TRBJ1-1, with D possibly matching TRBD1 (6 bases). CDR1 and CDR2 from the germline V gene are SGHRS and YFSETQ. CDR3 length: 15 amino acids. Between the trimmed V and J ends, which lost 2 bases and 1 base, there was a span of 12 bases. This chain's CDR3 is CASSLVGARNTEAFF. DNA of the CDR3: TGCGCCAGCAGCTTAGTGGGGGCCCGGAACACTGAAGCTTTCTTT. The whole variable domain, remainder taken from reference TRBV5-1 and TRBJ1-1, is KAGVTQTPRYLIKTRGQQVTLSCSPISGHRSVSWYQQTPGQGLQFLFEYFSETQRNKGNFPGRFSGRQFSNSRSEMNVSTLELGDSALYLCASSLVGARNTEAFFGQGTRLTVV.